The 25 T cell receptor beta chains given below trace back to one sample, sequenced in a study of blood T cell repertoires in COVID-19. Clones were sequenced by immunoSEQ multiplex PCR, and TCRdb holds only the in-frame ones, with some missing. In the table there are about 100,000 clones, around 85% of which are singletons. Sequences were obtained from peripheral blood. These receptors originate from a man in his 70s with active or convalescent COVID-19.

This chain links TRBV5-1 with TRBJ1-4, with TRBD1 matching over 8 bases. Trimming removed 4 bases from V and 4 bases from J; junction bases left unmatched: 6. Germline CDR1 reads SGHRS; CDR2 reads YFSETQ. This CDR3 region has 15 residues. The CDR3 DNA reads TGCGCCAGCAGCACGGGACAGGCCTTTAATGAAAAACTGTTTTTT. Translating it yields CASSTGQAFNEKLFF.

This clone was picked up one time. A much bigger clone sits one base away, suggesting this may be a read error. The V call is TRBV11-1, the J call TRBJ1-1; TRBD1 matches at 9 bases. CDR3 length equals 13 residues. Germline V lookup: CDR1 SGHAT, CDR2 FQDESV (reference sequence). V lost 3 bases and J lost 4; bases outside the gene matches: 0. The CDR3, as DNA: TGTGCCAGCAGCTTGGACAGGGGCACTGAAGCTTTCTTT. It yields the protein CASSLDRGTEAFF.

This chain uses TRBV29-1 with TRBJ1-4; TRBD1 aligns across 7 bases. CDR1 is SQVTM, CDR2 ANQGSEA, per germline. This CDR3 spans 13 amino acids. V trimming: 7 bases; J trimming: 7 bases; junction bases outside the gene matches: 9. In nucleotides, the CDR3 is TGCAGCGCTAGACAGGGTCGGAGTGAAAAACTGTTTTTT. Its protein product is CSARQGRSEKLFF.

This clone was observed a single time. The J gene is TRBJ1-6, the V gene TRBV3-1 (or the pseudogene TRBV3-2); 8 nucleotides align to TRBD1. Germline values: CDR1 LGHDT, CDR2 YNNKEL (reference sequence). The CDR3 has 15 amino acids. The junction had 5 bases not matched to a gene; V was cut back by 3 bases and J by 7 bases. For the CDR3, the DNA is TGTGCCAGCAGCCAGGGGGACAGGCCCAATTCACCCCTCCACTTT. Amino acids: CASSQGDRPNSPLHF.

The chain joins TRBV7-8 to TRBJ2-2; a weak D match, TRBD2 (6 bases). Germline V gives CDR1 SGHVS, CDR2 FQNEAQ. This CDR3 is built from 12 residues. Between the trimmed V and J ends, which lost 8 bases and 7 bases, there was a span of 11 bases. The CDR3 nucleotides read TGTGCCAGCGGTCAAGCGGGCGGGGAGCTGTTTTTT. It encodes CASGQAGGELFF. Looking up the rest from reference TRBV7-8 and TRBJ2-2 gives the full variable domain: GAGVSQSPRYKVAKRGQDVALRCDPISGHVSLFWYQQALGQGPEFLTYFQNEAQLDKSGLPSDRFFAERPEGSVSTLKIQRTQQEDSAVYLCASGQAGGELFFGEGSRLTVL.

This rearrangement joins TRBV7-8 to TRBJ1-3; 9 bases align to TRBD1. This CDR3 is built from 14 residues. CDR1 is SGHVS and CDR2 is FQNEAQ in the germline V gene. The J segment lost 4 bases and the V segment lost 6 bases, leaving 4 bases of the junction unmatched. Here the CDR3 reads CASRGGTGGNTIYF. Here the CDR3 DNA reads TGTGCCAGCAGAGGGGGGACAGGGGGAAACACCATATATTTT.

The chain uses TRBV4-1 and TRBJ2-5, with TRBD1 matching 8 bases. This CDR3 is built from 14 residues. Germline CDR1 MGHRA, CDR2 YSYEKL. J lost 5 bases, V lost 5 bases, and 7 bases had no gene match. The CDR3 DNA follows: TGCGCCAGCAGCGCGCGGACAGGGCGGGAGACCCAGTACTTC. Its translation is CASSARTGRETQYF.

The chain has TRBV5-1 and TRBJ2-1; 9 bases match TRBD1. CDR1 SGHRS and CDR2 YFSETQ come from the germline V gene. The junction had 3 bases not matched to a gene; V was cut back by 0 bases and J by 5 bases. The CDR3 spans 15 residues. The CDR3 loop reads CASSLGDRDHNEQFF. In DNA form, the CDR3 reads TGCGCCAGCAGCTTGGGGGACAGGGATCACAATGAGCAGTTCTTC.

V and J are TRBV6-1 and TRBJ2-7; D may be TRBD2 (6 bases). Trimming took 3 bases from V and 9 from J, leaving 21 bases between them. The CDR3 is made up of 15 amino acids. Germline lookup yields CDR1 MNHNS and CDR2 SASEGT. In DNA form, the CDR3 reads TGTGCCAGCAGTGACGTCCAGGGAGGCCGCCTAGGGCAGTACTTC. Its protein is CASSDVQGGRLGQYF.

This clone is classed as medium-sized. The chain links TRBV2 to TRBJ2-2, with 7 nucleotides matching TRBD2. Per germline, CDR1 SNHLY and CDR2 FYNNEI. The ends lost 7 bases at V and 5 bases at J; junction bases unmatched: 7. The CDR3 is made up of 14 amino acids. The CDR3 loop is CASKGLNPTGELFF. CDR3 DNA sequence: TGTGCCAGCAAGGGACTAAACCCGACCGGGGAGCTGTTTTTT.

The V gene is TRBV5-1, the J gene TRBJ2-7, with a tentative D call TRBD2 (6 bases). Trimming cost V 4 bases and J 2 bases, with 16 bases left between them. Looked up from germline, CDR1 is SGHRS and CDR2 is YFSETQ. CDR3 length: 15 residues. The CDR3 loop reads CASSASGTYPYEQYF. CDR3 DNA sequence: TGCGCCAGCAGCGCGTCCGGGACTTACCCCTACGAGCAGTACTTC.

The rearrangement uses TRBV3-1 (or the pseudogene TRBV3-2) and TRBJ2-2, with D unclear. V lost 0 bases to trimming and J lost 7 bases, with 9 bases between them. The CDR3 totals 14 residues. Looked up from germline, CDR1 is LGHDT and CDR2 is YNNKEL (reference sequence). CDR3 protein: CASSQDGSSGELFF. CDR3 coding DNA: TGTGCCAGCAGCCAAGACGGGTCGAGCGGGGAGCTGTTTTTT.

The chain links TRBV5-1 to TRBJ1-2; 7 bases align to TRBD1. CDR1 and CDR2 (germline): SGHRS, YFSETQ. The trim removed 4 bases at V and 6 bases at J, leaving 9 bases unmatched. The CDR3 runs to 14 residues. This CDR3 is CASSPYRGGDGYTF. CDR3 DNA: TGCGCCAGCAGCCCCTACAGGGGTGGGGATGGCTACACCTTC.

This clone showed up just a few times. The chain uses TRBV18 and TRBJ1-2, with 8 bases aligning to TRBD1. The CDR3 consists of 15 residues. Germline V gene sequence: CDR1 KGHSH, CDR2 LQKENI. The V gene end was trimmed by 3 bases and the J gene end by 4 bases; junction bases not matched to a gene: 7. CDR3 sequence: CASSPGQGGFYGYTF. The CDR3, as DNA: TGTGCCAGCTCACCCGGACAGGGCGGTTTCTATGGCTACACCTTC.

The V call is TRBV9, the J call TRBJ2-3; possible D gene TRBD2, 6 bases. In germline, CDR1 is SGDLS, CDR2 YYNGEE. The CDR3 covers 15 residues. Trimming left V 4 bases short and J 8 bases short, with 20 bases between. The chain's CDR3 is CASSPLASGRGTQYF. The CDR3 bases are TGTGCCAGCAGCCCTCTAGCGTCGGGGCGTGGTACGCAGTATTTT.

CDR3 sequence: CASSYTSGGQSSTDTQYF. CDR3 in DNA: TGCGCCAGCAGCTATACTAGCGGGGGGCAATCTAGCACAGATACGCAGTATTTT. The rearrangement joins TRBV4-1 to TRBJ2-3, with 12 bases lining up with TRBD2. This CDR3 is built from 18 residues. With V trimmed by 5 bases and J by 0 bases, 9 bases remained unmatched. The germline gives CDR1 MGHRA, CDR2 YSYEKL.

This clone has a handful of counts. The rearrangement links TRBV28 to TRBJ1-5; TRBD1 aligns across 10 bases. The length of the CDR3 is 15 residues. The trim removed 6 bases at V and 2 bases at J, leaving 4 bases unmatched. Germline CDR1 is MDHEN and CDR2 is SYDVKM. The CDR3 nucleotides are TGTGCCAGCAGGGGACAGGGGATCGGCAATCAGCCCCAGCATTTT. Amino acid sequence: CASRGQGIGNQPQHF.

The chain recombines TRBV9 with TRBJ2-7, with D possibly being TRBD1 (5 bases). The V gene lost 0 bases and the J gene lost 6 bases, with 13 bases spanning the gap. Germline lookup yields CDR1 SGDLS and CDR2 YYNGEE. The CDR3 has 14 amino acids. The CDR3 protein is CASSVDAGNGEQYF. In DNA, the CDR3 is TGTGCCAGCAGCGTAGATGCAGGGAATGGCGAGCAGTACTTC. The full variable domain, completed using reference TRBV9 and TRBJ2-7, is DSGVTQTPKHLITATGQRVTLRCSPRSGDLSVYWYQQSLDQGLQFLIQYYNGEERAKGNILERFSAQQFPDLHSELNLSSLELGDSALYFCASSVDAGNGEQYFGPGTRLTVT.

The rearrangement links TRBV5-1 to TRBJ2-7; TRBD1 agrees at 11 bases. CDR3 length: 15 amino acids. V was pared by 5 bases and J by 5 bases, with 9 bases of the junction left unmatched. The germline V gene has CDR1 SGHRS and CDR2 YFSETQ. The CDR3 is CASSLGRDRGNEQYF. CDR3 nucleotides: TGCGCCAGCAGTCTCGGGCGGGACAGGGGGAACGAGCAGTACTTC.

The rearrangement joins TRBV2 to TRBJ2-3, with TRBD1 identical over 7 bases. CDR3 length: 13 amino acids. Germline CDR1 SNHLY, CDR2 FYNNEI. The ends lost 6 bases at V and 6 bases at J; junction bases unmatched: 6. The CDR3 loop reads CASRRTGDDTQYF. The DNA for the CDR3 is TGTGCCAGCAGAAGAACAGGGGACGATACGCAGTATTTT.

The chain carries TRBV5-4 and TRBJ2-7; TRBD1 matches 10 bases. The CDR3 is 13 residues long. Germline V gives CDR1 SGHNT, CDR2 YYREEE (reference sequence). Trimming at V came to 4 bases and at J to 6 bases, leaving 4 bases not matched to a gene. In DNA form, the CDR3 reads TGTGCCAGCAGCAACCGGGACAGGGGCGAGCAGTACTTC. Amino acid sequence: CASSNRDRGEQYF.

This sequence joins TRBV4-1 and TRBJ2-7; D might be TRBD1 (6 bases). This CDR3 contains 15 residues. The germline CDR1 and CDR2 sequences are MGHRA and YSYEKL. Trimming removed 1 base from V and 4 bases from J, with 14 bases in between. CDR3 region: CASSQGTGRLYEQYF. The CDR3 nucleotides are TGCGCCAGCAGCCAAGGAACAGGGAGATTGTACGAGCAGTACTTC.

V is TRBV7-2 and J is TRBJ2-3, with 10 positions matching TRBD2. This CDR3 comprises 15 residues. Germline V gives CDR1 SGHTA, CDR2 FQGNSA. V lost 3 bases and J lost 4; bases outside the gene matches: 4. CDR3 in amino acids: CASSFYSGRADTQYF. DNA of the CDR3: TGTGCCAGCAGCTTCTACAGCGGGAGGGCAGATACGCAGTATTTT. Using reference TRBV7-2 and TRBJ2-3 for the parts outside the CDR3, the full variable domain is GAGVSQSPSNKVTEKGKDVELRCDPISGHTALYWYRQSLGQGLEFLIYFQGNSAPDKSGLPSDRFSAERTGGSVSTLTIQRTQQEDSAVYLCASSFYSGRADTQYFGPGTRLTVL.

The genes are TRBV9 and TRBJ1-6; TRBD1 is a possible D gene (6 bases). Germline V CDR1 and CDR2: SGDLS, YYNGEE. V was pared by 7 bases and J by 13 bases, with 15 bases between. This CDR3 comprises 12 residues. CDR3 amino acids: CASQDSGGPLHF. Here the CDR3 DNA reads TGTGCCAGCCAGGACAGCGGGGGTCCCCTCCACTTT.

The J gene is TRBJ1-5, the V gene TRBV28, with TRBD1 matching 8 bases. Looked up from germline, CDR1 is MDHEN and CDR2 is SYDVKM. The CDR3 consists of 15 residues. With 2 bases clipped from V and 5 bases from J, the junction kept 5 bases outside the gene matches. The CDR3 reads CASSLRQGADQPQHF. DNA of the CDR3: TGTGCCAGCAGTTTACGTCAGGGGGCCGATCAGCCCCAGCATTTT.